The entry below describes one T cell receptor beta chain. This sample was taken from a study of blood T cell repertoires in COVID-19. At the level of the study: The study drew acute and convalescent COVID-19 samples from the United States, Italy and Spain. Sources were T cells, B-cell-depleted T cells, or PBMCs; the material itself was cDNA or gDNA.

In the authors' methods: Estimation of nucleated cell counts was performed using reference gene primer amplification. Assay used: immunoSEQ multiplex PCR; TCRdb lists only in-frame clones, some missing. V, J and clone size are those of that table, while D and trimming were read from the DNA. The sample has approximately 130,000 clones, approximately 87% seen once. The sample was peripheral blood. This receptor was taken from a woman between 45 and 60 years old with acute or convalescent COVID-19.

CDR3 residues: CASSPLGGRETQYF. The CDR3 DNA is TGTGCCAGCAGCCCACTAGGGGGCCGAGAGACCCAGTACTTC. This rearrangement joins TRBV13 to TRBJ2-5; TRBD1 matches at 7 bases. The CDR3 runs to 14 residues. J lost 4 bases, V lost 5 bases, and 7 bases had no gene match. The germline V gene has CDR1 PRHDT and CDR2 FYEKMQ (reference sequence).